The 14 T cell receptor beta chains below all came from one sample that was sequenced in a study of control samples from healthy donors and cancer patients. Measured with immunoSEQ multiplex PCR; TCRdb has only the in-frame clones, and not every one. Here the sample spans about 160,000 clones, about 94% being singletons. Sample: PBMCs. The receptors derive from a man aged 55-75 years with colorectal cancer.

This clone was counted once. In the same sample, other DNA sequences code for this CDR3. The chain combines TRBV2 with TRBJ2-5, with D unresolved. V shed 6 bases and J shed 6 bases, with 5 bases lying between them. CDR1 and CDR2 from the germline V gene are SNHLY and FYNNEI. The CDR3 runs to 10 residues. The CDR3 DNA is TGTGCCAGCAGGGAGAAGACCCAGTACTTC. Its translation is CASREKTQYF.

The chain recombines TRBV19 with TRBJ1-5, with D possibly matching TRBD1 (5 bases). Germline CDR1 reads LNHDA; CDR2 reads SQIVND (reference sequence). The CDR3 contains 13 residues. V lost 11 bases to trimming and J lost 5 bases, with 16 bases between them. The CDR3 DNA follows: TGTGCCCGCTACCCCAGGGTTGATCAGCCCCAGCATTTT. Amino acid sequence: CARYPRVDQPQHF.

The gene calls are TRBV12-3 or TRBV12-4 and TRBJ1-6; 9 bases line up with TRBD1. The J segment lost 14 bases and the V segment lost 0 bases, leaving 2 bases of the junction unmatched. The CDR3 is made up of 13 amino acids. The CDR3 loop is CASSLARDRALHF. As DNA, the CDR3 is TGTGCCAGCAGTTTAGCGAGGGACAGGGCCCTCCACTTT.

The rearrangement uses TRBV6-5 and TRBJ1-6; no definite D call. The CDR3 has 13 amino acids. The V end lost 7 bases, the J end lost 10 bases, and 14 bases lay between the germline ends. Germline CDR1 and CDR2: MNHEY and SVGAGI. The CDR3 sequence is CASNPLPGSPLHF. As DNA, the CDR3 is TGTGCCAGCAACCCCCTCCCTGGGTCACCCCTCCACTTT.

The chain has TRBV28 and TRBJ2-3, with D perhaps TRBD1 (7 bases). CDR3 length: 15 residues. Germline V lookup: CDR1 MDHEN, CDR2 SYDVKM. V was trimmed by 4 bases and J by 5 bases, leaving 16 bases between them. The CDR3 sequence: CASSSPAGGKDTQYF. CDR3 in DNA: TGTGCCAGCAGTTCCCCGGCAGGGGGGAAAGATACGCAGTATTTT. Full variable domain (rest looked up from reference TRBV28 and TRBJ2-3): DVKVTQSSRYLVKRTGEKVFLECVQDMDHENMFWYRQDPGLGLRLIYFSYDVKMKEKGDIPEGYSVSREKKERFSLILESASTNQTSMYLCASSSPAGGKDTQYFGPGTRLTVL.

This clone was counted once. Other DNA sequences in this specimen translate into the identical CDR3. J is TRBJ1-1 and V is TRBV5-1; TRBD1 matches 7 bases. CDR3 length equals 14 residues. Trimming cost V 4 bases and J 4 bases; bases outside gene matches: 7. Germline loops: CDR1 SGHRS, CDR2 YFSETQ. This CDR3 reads CASSVLDRTTEAFF. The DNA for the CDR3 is TGCGCCAGCAGCGTTCTGGACAGGACCACTGAAGCTTTCTTT.

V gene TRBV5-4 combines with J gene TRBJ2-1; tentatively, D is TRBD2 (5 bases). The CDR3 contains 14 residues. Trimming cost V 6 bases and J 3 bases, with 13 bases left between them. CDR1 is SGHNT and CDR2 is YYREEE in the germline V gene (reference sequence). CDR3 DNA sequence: TGTGCCAGCACCACCCCCGGGGACTACAATGAGCAGTTCTTC. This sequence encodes CASTTPGDYNEQFF. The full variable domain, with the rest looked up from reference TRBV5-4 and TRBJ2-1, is ETGVTQSPTHLIKTRGQQVTLRCSSQSGHNTVSWYQQALGQGPQFIFQYYREEENGRGNFPPRFSGLQFPNYSSELNVNALELDDSALYLCASTTPGDYNEQFFGPGTRLTVL.

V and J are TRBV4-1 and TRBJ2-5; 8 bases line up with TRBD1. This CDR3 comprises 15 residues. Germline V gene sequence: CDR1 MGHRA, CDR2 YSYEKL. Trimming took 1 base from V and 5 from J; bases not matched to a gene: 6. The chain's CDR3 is CASSQGQGAGETQYF. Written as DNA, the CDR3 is TGCGCCAGCAGCCAAGGGCAGGGGGCAGGCGAGACCCAGTACTTC.

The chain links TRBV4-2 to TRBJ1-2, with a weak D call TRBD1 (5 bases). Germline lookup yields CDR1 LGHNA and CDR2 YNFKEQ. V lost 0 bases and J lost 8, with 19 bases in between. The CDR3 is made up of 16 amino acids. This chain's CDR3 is CASSQDLRGGSGGYTF. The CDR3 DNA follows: TGTGCCAGCAGCCAAGACCTTCGGGGAGGCTCAGGGGGCTACACCTTC.

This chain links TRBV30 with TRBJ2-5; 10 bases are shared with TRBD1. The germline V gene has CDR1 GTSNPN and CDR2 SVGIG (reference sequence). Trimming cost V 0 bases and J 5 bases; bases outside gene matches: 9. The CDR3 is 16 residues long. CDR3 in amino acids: CAWSVLLGTGDETQYF. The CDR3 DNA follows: TGTGCCTGGAGTGTACTTCTTGGGACAGGGGACGAGACCCAGTACTTC.

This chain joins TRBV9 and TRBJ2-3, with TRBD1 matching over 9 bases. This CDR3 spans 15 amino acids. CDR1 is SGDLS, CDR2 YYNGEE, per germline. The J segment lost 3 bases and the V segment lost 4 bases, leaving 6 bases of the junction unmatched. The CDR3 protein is CASSPGTGLTDTQYF. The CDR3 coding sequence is TGTGCCAGCAGCCCGGGGACAGGGTTGACAGATACGCAGTATTTT.

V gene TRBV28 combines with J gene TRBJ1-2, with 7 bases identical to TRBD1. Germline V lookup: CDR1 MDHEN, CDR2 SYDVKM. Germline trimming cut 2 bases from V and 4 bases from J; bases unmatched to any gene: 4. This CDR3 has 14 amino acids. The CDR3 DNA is TGTGCCAGCAGTTTAGGGACAGTAACCTATGGCTACACCTTC. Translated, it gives CASSLGTVTYGYTF.

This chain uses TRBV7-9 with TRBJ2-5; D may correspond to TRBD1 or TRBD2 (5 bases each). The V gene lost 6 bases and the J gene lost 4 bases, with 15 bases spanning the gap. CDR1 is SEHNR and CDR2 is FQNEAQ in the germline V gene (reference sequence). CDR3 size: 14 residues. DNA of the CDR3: TGTGCCAGCAGTACACCGGGGCCGAGAGAGACCCAGTACTTC. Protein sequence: CASSTPGPRETQYF.

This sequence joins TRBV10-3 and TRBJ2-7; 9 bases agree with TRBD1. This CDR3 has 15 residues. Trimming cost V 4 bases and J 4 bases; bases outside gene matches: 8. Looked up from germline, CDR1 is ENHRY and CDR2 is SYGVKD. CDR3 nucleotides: TGTGCCATCAGTGCCCTGACAGGGGGAGTTTACGAGCAGTACTTC. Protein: CAISALTGGVYEQYF.